This TCR beta chain appears in the sequencing data of a study of preoperative IRX-2 immunotherapy in early breast cancer. Treatment of the sample: preoperative locoregional IRX-2 cytokine immunotherapy. Samples came from a phase Ib trial of preoperative locoregional IRX-2 cytokine immunotherapy. Trimming removed 3 bases from V and 4 bases from J, with 4 bases in between. This CDR3 spans 11 amino acids. Germline CDR1 reads SGHDT; CDR2 reads YYEEEE. The protocol was immunoSEQ multiplex PCR, while the TCRdb copy is restricted to in-frame clones and leaves out a portion. In the table there are approximately 15,000 clones, around 90% of which are singletons.

This rearrangement joins TRBV5-6 to TRBJ1-2; D remains ambiguous. This TCR derives from a human donor with breast cancer. Sample acquisition took place from a patient treated with IRX-2 immunotherapy. The CDR3 loop reads CASSSGYGYTF. Here the CDR3 DNA reads TGTGCCAGCAGCTCCGGCTATGGCTACACCTTC.